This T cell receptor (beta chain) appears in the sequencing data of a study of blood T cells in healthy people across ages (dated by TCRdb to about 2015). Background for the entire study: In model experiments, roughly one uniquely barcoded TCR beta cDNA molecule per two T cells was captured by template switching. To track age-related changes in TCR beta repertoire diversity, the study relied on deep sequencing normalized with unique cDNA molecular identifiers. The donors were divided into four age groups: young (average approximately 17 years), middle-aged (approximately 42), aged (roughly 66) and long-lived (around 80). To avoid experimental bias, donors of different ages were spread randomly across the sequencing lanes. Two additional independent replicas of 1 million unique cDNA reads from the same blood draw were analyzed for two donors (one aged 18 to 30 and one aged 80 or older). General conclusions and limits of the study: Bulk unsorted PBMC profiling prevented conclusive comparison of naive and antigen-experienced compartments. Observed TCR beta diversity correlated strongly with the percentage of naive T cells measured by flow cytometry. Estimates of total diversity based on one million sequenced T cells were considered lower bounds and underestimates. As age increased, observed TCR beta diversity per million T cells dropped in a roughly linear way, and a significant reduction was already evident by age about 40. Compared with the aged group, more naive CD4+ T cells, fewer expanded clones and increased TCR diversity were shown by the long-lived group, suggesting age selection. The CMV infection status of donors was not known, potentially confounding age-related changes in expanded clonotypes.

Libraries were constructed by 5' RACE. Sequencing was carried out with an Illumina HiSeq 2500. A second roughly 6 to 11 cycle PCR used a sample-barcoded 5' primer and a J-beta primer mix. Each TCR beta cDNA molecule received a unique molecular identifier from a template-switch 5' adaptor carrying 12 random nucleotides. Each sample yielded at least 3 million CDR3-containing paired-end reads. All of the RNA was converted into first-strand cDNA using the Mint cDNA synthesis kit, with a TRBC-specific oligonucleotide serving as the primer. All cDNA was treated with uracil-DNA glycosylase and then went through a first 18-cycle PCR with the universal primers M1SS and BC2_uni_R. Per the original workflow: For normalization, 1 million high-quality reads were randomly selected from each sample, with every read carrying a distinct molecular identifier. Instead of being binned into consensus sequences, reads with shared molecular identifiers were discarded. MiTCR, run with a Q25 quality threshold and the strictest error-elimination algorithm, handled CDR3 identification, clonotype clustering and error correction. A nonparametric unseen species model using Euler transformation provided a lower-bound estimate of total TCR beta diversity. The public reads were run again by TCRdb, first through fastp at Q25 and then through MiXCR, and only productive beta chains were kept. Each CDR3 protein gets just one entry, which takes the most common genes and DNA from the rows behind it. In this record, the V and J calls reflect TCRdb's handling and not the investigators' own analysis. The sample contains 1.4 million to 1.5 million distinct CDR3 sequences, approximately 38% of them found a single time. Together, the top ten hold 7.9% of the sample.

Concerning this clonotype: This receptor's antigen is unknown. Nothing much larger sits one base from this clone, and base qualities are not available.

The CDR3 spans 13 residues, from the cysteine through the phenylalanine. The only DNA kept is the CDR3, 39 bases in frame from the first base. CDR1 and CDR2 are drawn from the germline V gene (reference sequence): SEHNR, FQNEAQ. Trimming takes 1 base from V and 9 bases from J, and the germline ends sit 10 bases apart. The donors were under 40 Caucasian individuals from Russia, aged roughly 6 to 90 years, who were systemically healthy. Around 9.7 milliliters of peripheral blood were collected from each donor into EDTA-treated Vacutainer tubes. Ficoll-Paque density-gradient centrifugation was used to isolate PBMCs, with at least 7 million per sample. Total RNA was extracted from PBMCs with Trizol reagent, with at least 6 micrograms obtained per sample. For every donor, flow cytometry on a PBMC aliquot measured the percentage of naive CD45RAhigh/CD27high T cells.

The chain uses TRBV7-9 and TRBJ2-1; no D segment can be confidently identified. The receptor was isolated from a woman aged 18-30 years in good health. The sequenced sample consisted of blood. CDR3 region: CASSLGSPSEQFF. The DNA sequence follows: TGTGCCAGCAGCTTAGGGTCCCCCAGTGAGCAGTTCTTC.